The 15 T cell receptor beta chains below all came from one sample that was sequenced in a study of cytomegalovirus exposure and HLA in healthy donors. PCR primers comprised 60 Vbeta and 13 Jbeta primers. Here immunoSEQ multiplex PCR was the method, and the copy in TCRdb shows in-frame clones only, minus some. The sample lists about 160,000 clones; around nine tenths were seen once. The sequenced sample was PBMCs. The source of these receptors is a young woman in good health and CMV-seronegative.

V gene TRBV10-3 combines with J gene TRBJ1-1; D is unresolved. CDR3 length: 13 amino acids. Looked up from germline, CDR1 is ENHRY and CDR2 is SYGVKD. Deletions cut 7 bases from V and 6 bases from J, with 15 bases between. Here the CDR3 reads CAIKDGGLAEAFF. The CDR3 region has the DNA TGTGCCATCAAGGATGGAGGTTTGGCTGAAGCTTTCTTT.

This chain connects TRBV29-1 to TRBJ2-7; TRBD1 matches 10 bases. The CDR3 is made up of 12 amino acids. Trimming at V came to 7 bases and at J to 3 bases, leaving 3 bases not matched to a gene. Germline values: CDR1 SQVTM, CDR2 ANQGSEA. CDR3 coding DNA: TGCAGCGCTCGGACAGGGGGCTACGAGCAGTACTTC. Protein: CSARTGGYEQYF.

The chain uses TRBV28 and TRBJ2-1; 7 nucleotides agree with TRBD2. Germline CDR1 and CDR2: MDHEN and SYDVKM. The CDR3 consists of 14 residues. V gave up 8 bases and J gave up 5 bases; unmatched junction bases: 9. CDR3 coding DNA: TGTGCCAGCTCAAGCGGGGCCGTGAACAATGAGCAGTTCTTC. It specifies CASSSGAVNNEQFF.

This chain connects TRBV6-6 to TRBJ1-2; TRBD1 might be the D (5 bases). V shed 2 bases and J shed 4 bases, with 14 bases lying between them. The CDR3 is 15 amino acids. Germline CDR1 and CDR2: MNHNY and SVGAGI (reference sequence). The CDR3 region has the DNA TGTGCCAGCAGTTACGTAGGGGTGCAATCCTATGGCTACACCTTC. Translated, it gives CASSYVGVQSYGYTF.

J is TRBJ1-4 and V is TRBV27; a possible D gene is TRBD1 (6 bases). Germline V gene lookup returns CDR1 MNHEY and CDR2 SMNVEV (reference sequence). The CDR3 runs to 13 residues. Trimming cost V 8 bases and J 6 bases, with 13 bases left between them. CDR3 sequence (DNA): TGTGCCAGCGGAGAGCGGGGGCATGAAAAACTGTTTTTT. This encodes CASGERGHEKLFF.

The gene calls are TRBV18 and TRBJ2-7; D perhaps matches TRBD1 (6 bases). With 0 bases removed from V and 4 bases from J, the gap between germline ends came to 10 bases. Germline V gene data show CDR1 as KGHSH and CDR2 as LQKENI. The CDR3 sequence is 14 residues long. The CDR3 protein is CASSPPGHLYEQYF. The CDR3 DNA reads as TGTGCCAGCTCACCACCGGGACACCTATACGAGCAGTACTTC. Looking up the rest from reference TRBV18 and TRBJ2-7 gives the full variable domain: NAGVMQNPRHLVRRRGQEARLRCSPMKGHSHVYWYRQLPEEGLKFMVYLQKENIIDESGMPKERFSAEFPKEGPSILRIQQVVRGDSAAYFCASSPPGHLYEQYFGPGTRLTVT.

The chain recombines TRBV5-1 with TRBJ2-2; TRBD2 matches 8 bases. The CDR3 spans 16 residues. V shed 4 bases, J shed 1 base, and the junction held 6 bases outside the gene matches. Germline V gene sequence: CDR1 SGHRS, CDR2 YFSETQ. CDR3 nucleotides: TGCGCCAGCAGCCACGGGGGGGAACTGAACACCGGGGAGCTGTTTTTT. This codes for CASSHGGELNTGELFF.

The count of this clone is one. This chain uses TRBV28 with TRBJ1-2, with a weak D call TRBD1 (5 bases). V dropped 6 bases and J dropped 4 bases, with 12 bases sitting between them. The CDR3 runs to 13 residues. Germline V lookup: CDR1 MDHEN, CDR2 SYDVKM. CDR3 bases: TGTGCCAGCAGCTCCCGACAGATCTATGGCTACACCTTC. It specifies CASSSRQIYGYTF.

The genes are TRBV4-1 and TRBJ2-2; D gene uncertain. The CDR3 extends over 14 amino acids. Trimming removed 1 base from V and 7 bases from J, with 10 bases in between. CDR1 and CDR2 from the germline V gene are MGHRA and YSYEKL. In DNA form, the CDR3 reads TGCGCCAGCAGCCAAGGTGGCCATATCGGGGAGCTGTTTTTT. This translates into CASSQGGHIGELFF.

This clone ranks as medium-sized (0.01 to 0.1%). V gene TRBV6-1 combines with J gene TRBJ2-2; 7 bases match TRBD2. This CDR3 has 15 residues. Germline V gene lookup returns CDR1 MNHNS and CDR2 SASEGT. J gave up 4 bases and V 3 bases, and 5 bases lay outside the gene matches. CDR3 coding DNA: TGTGCCAGCAGTGATCTTGGGAGGGCCACCGGGGAGCTGTTTTTT. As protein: CASSDLGRATGELFF.

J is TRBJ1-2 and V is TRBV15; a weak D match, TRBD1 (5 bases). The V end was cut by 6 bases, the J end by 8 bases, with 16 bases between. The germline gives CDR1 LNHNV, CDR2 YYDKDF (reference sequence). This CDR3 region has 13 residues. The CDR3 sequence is CATRRDGAGGYTF. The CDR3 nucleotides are TGTGCCACCAGACGGGACGGGGCGGGGGGCTACACCTTC.

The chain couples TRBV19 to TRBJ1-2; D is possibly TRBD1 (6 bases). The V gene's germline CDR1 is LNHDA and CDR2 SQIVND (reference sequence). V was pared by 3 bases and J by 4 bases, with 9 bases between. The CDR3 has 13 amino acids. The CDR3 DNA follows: TGTGCCAGTAGTATCGGGGGGCCCTATGGCTACACCTTC. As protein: CASSIGGPYGYTF.

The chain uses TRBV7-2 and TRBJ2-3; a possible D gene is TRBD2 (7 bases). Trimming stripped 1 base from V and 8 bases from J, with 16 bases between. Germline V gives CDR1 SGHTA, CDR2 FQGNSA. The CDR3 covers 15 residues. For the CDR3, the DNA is TGTGCCAGCAGCTTAGTGGAAGGGGGGGGTAGTACGCAGTATTTT. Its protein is CASSLVEGGGSTQYF.

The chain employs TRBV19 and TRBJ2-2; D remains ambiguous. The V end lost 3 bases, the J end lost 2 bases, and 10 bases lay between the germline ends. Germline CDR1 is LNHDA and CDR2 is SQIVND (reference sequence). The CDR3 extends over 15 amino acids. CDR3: CASSISQVNTGELFF. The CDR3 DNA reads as TGTGCCAGTAGTATCTCCCAGGTTAACACCGGGGAGCTGTTTTTT. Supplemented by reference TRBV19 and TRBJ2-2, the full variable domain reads DGGITQSPKYLFRKEGQNVTLSCEQNLNHDAMYWYRQDPGQGLRLIYYSQIVNDFQKGDIAEGYSVSREKKESFPLTVTSAQKNPTAFYLCASSISQVNTGELFFGEGSRLTVL.

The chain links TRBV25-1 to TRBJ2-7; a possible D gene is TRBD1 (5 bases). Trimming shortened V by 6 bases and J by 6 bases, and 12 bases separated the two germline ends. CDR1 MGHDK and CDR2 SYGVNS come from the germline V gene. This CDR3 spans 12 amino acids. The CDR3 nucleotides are TGTGCCAGCAGCGACAGCCCAGGCGAGCAGTACTTC. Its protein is CASSDSPGEQYF.